This paragraph reports one T cell receptor beta chain. The cohort comprised adults aged about 18 to 100 years residing in under 30 US areas. Assignments of participants to cohorts depended upon their own reported clinical history. The CDR3 consists of 11 residues. Germline lookup yields CDR1 SQVTM and CDR2 ANQGSEA. V was pared by 7 bases and J by 2 bases, with 2 bases of the junction left unmatched. Produced via immunoSEQ multiplex PCR; TCRdb's table is partial and in-frame only. The sample shows 200,000 to 250,000 clones, about nine tenths of them seen only once. This record belongs to a study of blood T cell repertoires in COVID-19. Study-wide context: Specimens from acute and convalescent COVID-19 originated in the United States, Italy and Spain. The cDNA or gDNA used as material had been derived from T cells, B-cell-depleted T cells, or PBMCs.

This rearrangement joins TRBV29-1 to TRBJ2-7; TRBD1 matches at 7 bases. Sequenced: PBMCs or T cells enriched from blood (not recorded which). The sequence derives from a woman in her thirties or forties with acute COVID-19. CDR3 region: CSAGTAYEQYF. CDR3 coding DNA: TGCAGCGCCGGGACAGCCTACGAGCAGTACTTC.